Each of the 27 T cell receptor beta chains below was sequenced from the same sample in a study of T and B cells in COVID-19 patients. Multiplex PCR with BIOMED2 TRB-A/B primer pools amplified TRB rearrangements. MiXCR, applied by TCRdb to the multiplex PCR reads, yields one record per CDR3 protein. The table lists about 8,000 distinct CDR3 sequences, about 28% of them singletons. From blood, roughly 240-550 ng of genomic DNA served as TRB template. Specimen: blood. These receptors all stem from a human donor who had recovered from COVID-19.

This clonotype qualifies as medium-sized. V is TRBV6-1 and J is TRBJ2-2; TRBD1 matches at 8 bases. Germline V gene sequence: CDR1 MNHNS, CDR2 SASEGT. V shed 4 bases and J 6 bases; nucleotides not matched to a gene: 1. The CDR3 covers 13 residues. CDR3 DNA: TGTGCCAGCAGTGTACAGGGGGCCGGGGAGCTGTTTTTT. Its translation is CASSVQGAGELFF.

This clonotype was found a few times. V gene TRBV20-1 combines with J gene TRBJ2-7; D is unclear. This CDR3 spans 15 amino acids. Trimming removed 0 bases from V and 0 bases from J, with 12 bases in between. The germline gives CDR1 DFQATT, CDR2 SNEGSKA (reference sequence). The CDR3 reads CSARDAQRSSYEQYV. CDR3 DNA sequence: TGCAGTGCTAGAGATGCCCAGAGGAGCTCCTACGAGCAGTACGTC.

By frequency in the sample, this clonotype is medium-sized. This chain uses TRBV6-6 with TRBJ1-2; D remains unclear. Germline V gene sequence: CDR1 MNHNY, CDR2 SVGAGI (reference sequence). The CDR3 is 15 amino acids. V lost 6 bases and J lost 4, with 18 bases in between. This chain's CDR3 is CASSPSPEGGYGYTF. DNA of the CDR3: TGTGCCAGCAGCCCTAGTCCCGAGGGCGGCTATGGCTACACCTTC.

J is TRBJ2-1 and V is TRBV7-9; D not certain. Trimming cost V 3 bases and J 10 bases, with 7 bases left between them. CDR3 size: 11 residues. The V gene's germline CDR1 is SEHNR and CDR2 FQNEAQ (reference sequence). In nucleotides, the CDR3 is TGTGCCAGCAGCTTGTACTCCGAGCAGTTCTTC. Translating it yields CASSLYSEQFF.

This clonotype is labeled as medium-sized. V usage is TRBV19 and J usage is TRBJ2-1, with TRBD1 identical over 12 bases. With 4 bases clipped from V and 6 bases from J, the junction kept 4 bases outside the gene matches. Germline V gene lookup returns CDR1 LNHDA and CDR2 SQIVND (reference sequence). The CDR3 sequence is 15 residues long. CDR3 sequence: CASSTQGQGANEQFF. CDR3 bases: TGTGCCAGTAGTACTCAGGGACAGGGGGCCAATGAGCAGTTCTTC.

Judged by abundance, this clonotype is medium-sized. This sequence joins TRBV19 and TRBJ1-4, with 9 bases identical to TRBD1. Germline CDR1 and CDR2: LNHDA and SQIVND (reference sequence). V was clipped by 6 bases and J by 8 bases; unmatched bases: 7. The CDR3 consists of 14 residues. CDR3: CASSTGGAEEKLFF. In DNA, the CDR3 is TGTGCCAGTAGCACAGGGGGCGCGGAAGAAAAACTGTTTTTT.

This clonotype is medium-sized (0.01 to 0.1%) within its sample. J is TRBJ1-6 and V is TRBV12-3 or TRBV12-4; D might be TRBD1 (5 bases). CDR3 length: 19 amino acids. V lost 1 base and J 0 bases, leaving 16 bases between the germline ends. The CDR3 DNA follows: TGTGCCAGCAGTTTAGGAGGGGAAGGAGGGAGCTCCTATAATTCACCCCTCCACTTT. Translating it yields CASSLGGEGGSSYNSPLHF.

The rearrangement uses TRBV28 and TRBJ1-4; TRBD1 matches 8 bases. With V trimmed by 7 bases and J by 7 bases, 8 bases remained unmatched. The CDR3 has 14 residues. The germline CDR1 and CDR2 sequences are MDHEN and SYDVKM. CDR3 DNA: TGTGCCAGCACTAGGACAGGGCTTGCTGAAAAACTGTTTTTT. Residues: CASTRTGLAEKLFF.

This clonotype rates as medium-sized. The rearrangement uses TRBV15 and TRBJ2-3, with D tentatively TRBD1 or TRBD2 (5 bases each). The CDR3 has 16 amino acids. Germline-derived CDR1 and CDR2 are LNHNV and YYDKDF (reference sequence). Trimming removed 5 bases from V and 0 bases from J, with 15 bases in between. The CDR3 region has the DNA TGTGCCACCAGCGAACGGGACGTAACTAGCACAGATACGCAGTATTTT. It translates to CATSERDVTSTDTQYF.

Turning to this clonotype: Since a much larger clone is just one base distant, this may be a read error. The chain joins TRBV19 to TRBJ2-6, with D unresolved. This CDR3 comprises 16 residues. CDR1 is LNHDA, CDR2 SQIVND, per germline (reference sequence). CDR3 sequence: CPSSTFSSSGANVLTF. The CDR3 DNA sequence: TGTCCCAGTAGTACCTTTTCCAGTTCTGGGGCCAACGTCCTGACTTTC.

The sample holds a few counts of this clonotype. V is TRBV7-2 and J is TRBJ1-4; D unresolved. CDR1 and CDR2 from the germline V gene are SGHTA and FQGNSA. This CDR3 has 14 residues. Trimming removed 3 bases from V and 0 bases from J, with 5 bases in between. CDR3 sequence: CASSLGATNEKLFF. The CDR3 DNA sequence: TGTGCCAGCAGCTTGGGTGCAACTAATGAAAAACTGTTTTTT. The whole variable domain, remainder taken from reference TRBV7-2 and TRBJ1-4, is GAGVSQSPSNKVTEKGKDVELRCDPISGHTALYWYRQSLGQGLEFLIYFQGNSAPDKSGLPSDRFSAERTGGSVSTLTIQRTQQEDSAVYLCASSLGATNEKLFFGSGTQLSVL.

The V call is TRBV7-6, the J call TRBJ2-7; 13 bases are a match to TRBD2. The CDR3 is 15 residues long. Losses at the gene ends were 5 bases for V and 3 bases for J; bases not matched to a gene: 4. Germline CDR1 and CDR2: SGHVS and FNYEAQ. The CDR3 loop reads CASSPWTSGSYEQYF. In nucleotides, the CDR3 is TGTGCCAGCAGCCCCTGGACTAGCGGGAGCTACGAGCAGTACTTC. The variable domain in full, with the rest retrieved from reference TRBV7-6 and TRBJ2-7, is GAGVSQSPRYKVTKRGQDVALRCDPISGHVSLYWYRQALGQGPEFLTYFNYEAQQDKSGLPNDRFSAERPEGSISTLTIQRTEQRDSAMYRCASSPWTSGSYEQYFGPGTRLTVT.

CDR3 residues: CASSRGLAGFEQFF. The CDR3, as DNA: TGTGCCAGCAGTAGAGGACTAGCGGGGTTTGAGCAGTTCTTC. The chain is built from TRBV27 and TRBJ2-1, with TRBD2 matching over 12 bases. CDR3 length equals 14 residues. The V gene's germline CDR1 is MNHEY and CDR2 SMNVEV (reference sequence). Trimming removed 5 bases from V and 9 bases from J; junction bases left unmatched: 5.

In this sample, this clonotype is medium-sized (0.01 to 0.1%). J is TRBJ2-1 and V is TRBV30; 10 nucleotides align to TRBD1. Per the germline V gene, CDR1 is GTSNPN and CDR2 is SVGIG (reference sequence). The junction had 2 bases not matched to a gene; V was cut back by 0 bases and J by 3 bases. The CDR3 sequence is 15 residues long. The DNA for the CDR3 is TGTGCCTGGAGTGTACGGACAGGGGGCTACAATGAGCAGTTCTTC. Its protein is CAWSVRTGGYNEQFF.

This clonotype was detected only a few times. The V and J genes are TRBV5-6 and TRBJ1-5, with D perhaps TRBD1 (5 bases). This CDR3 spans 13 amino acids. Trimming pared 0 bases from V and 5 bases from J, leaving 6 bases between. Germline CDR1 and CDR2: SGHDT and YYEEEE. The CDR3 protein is CASSLGGDQPQHF. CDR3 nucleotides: TGTGCCAGCAGCTTGGGGGGCGATCAGCCCCAGCATTTT. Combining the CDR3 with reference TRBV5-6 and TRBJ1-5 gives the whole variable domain DAGVTQSPTHLIKTRGQQVTLRCSPKSGHDTVSWYQQALGQGPQFIFQYYEEEERQRGNFPDRFSGHQFPNYSSELNVNALLLGDSALYLCASSLGGDQPQHFGDGTRLSIL.

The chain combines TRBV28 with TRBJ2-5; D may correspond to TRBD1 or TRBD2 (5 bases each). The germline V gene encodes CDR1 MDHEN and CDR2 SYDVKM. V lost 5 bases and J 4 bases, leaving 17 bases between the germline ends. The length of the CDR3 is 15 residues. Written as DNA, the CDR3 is TGTGCCAGCAGTCTGCTGGGGGAAGGAGGAGAGACCCAGTACTTC. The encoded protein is CASSLLGEGGETQYF.

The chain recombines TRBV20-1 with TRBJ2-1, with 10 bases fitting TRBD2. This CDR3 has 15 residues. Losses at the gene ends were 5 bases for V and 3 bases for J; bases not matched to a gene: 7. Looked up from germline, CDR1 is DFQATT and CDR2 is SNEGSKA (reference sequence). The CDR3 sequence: CSAGSGGADYNEQFF. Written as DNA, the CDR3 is TGCAGTGCTGGGAGCGGGGGGGCCGACTACAATGAGCAGTTCTTC.

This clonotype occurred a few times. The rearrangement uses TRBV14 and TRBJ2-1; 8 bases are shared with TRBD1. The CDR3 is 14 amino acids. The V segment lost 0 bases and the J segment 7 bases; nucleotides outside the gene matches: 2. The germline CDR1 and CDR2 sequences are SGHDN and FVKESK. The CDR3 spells CASSQDYRGNEQFF. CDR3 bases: TGTGCCAGCAGCCAAGATTACAGGGGGAATGAGCAGTTCTTC.

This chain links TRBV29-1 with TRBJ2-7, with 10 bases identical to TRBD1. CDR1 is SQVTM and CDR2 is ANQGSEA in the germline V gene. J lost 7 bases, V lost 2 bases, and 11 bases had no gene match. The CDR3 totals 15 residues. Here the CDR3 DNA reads TGCAGCGTTGAAAGCGGGACAGGGGACGTTGGGGAGCAGTACTTC. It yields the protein CSVESGTGDVGEQYF.

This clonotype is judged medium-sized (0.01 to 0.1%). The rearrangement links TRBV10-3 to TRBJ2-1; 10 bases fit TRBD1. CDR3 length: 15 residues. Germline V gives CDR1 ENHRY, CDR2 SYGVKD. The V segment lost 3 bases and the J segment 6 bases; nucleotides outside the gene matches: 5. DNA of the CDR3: TGTGCCATCAGTGACCGGGACAGGGGAGGCAATGAGCAGTTCTTC. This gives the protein CAISDRDRGGNEQFF.

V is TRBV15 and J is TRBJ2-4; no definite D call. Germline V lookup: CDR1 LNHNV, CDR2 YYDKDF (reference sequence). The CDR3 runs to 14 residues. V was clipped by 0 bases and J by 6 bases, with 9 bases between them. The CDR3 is CATSRDGLGNIQYF. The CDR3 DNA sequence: TGTGCCACCAGCAGAGATGGGTTAGGAAACATTCAGTACTTC. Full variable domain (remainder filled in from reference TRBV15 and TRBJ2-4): DAMVIQNPRYQVTQFGKPVTLSCSQTLNHNVMYWYQQKSSQAPKLLFHYYDKDFNNEADTPDNFQSRRPNTSFCFLDIRSPGLGDTAMYLCATSRDGLGNIQYFGAGTRLSVL.

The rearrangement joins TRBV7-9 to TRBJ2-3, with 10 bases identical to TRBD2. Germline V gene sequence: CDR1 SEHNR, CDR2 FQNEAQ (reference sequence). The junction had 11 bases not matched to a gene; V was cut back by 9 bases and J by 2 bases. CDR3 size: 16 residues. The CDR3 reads CAREKGTSGDTDTQYF. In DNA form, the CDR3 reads TGTGCCAGGGAGAAGGGCACTAGCGGGGACACAGATACGCAGTATTTT.

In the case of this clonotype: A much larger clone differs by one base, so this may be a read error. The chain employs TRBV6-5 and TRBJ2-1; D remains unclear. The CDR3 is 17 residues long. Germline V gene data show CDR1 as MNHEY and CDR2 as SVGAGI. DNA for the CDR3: TGTGCCAGCAGTTACTCCTTCGGCAGGAGCTCCTACAATGAGCAGATCTTC. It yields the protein CASSYSFGRSSYNEQIF.

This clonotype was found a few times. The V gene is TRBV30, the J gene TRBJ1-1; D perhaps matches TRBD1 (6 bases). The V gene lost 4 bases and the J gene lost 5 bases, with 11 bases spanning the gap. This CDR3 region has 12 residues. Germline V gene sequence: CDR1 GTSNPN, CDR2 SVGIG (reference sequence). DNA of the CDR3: TGTGCCTGGAATTCAGGGGAAACTGAAGCTTTCTTT. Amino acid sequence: CAWNSGETEAFF.

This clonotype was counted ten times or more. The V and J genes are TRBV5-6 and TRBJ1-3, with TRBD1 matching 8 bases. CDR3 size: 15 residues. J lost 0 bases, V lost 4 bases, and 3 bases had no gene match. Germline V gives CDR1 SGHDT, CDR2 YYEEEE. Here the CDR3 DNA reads TGTGCCAGCAGCCAGGACAGGGTCTCTGGAAACACCATATATTTT. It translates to CASSQDRVSGNTIYF.

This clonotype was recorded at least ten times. CDR3: CASSPMGRGMDTQYF. The CDR3 DNA sequence: TGTGCCAGCAGTCCGATGGGACGGGGTATGGATACGCAGTATTTT. This chain connects TRBV27 to TRBJ2-3; D tentatively fits TRBD1 or TRBD2 (5 bases each). Trimming removed 5 bases at V and 6 bases at J, with 18 bases between. From germline, CDR1 is MNHEY and CDR2 SMNVEV (reference sequence). There are 15 residues in the CDR3.

CDR3 DNA sequence: TGTGCCAGGACAGGTTCGGGGACGGGTAACGTCCTGACTTTC. This codes for CARTGSGTGNVLTF. This chain uses TRBV27 with TRBJ2-6, with D perhaps TRBD1 (6 bases). From germline, CDR1 is MNHEY and CDR2 SMNVEV (reference sequence). V lost 9 bases and J lost 10, with 19 bases in between. This CDR3 has 14 residues.